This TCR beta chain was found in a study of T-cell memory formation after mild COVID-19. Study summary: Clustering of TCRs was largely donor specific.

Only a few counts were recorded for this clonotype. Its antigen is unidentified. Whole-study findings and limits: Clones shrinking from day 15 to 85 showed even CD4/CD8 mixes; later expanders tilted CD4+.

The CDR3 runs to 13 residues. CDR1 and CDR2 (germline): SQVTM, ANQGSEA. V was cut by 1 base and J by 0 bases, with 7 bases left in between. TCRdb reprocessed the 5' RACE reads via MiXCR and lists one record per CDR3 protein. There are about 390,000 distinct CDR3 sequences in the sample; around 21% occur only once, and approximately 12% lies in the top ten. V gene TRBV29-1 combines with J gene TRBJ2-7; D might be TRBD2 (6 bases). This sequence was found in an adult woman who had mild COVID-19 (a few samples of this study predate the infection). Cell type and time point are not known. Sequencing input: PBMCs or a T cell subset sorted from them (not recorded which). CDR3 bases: TGCAGCGTTGAAGTGGGAGGCTCCTACGAGCAGTACTTC. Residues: CSVEVGGSYEQYF.